These 24 T cell receptor beta chains originate from one sample sequenced in a study of cytomegalovirus exposure and HLA in healthy donors. Primers included in the PCR were 60 Vbeta and 13 Jbeta primers. TCRdb keeps only in-frame clones here, not all; method: immunoSEQ multiplex PCR. The sample yields tens of thousands of clones, less than 10% seen once. Sample: PBMCs. All receptors derive from a man in his forties or fifties in good health and CMV-seronegative.

The chain is built from TRBV2 and TRBJ2-7; 9 positions agree with TRBD2. V shed 5 bases and J 5 bases; nucleotides not matched to a gene: 1. CDR1 SNHLY and CDR2 FYNNEI come from the germline V gene. This CDR3 spans 12 amino acids. In DNA, the CDR3 is TGTGCCAGCAGTCGCGGGAGGGACGAGCAGTACTTC. Its protein product is CASSRGRDEQYF.

This chain connects TRBV18 to TRBJ1-2; D is ambiguous. This CDR3 contains 15 residues. V was pared by 3 bases and J by 8 bases, with 19 bases between. Germline V gives CDR1 KGHSH, CDR2 LQKENI. The CDR3 DNA reads as TGTGCCAGCTCACCTAGGAGTCTAGCAATGGAGGGCTACACCTTC. Translation gives CASSPRSLAMEGYTF.

The chain links TRBV9 to TRBJ2-2; 9 positions match TRBD2. Trimming at V came to 3 bases and at J to 7 bases, leaving 19 bases not matched to a gene. Per germline, CDR1 SGDLS and CDR2 YYNGEE. This CDR3 region has 19 residues. CDR3 sequence reads: CASSDPNRLAAGKDGELFF. The CDR3 nucleotides are TGTGCCAGCAGCGACCCGAACAGACTAGCGGCGGGAAAGGACGGGGAGCTGTTTTTT.

The chain employs TRBV10-3 and TRBJ2-3, with 8 bases matching TRBD2. The CDR3 spans 17 residues. V trimming: 7 bases; J trimming: 9 bases; junction bases outside the gene matches: 21. Per germline, CDR1 ENHRY and CDR2 SYGVKD. The CDR3 is CAIMSSTGGIPVRTQYF. The CDR3 DNA is TGTGCCATCATGTCGTCTACGGGGGGGATCCCCGTCCGCACGCAGTATTTT.

The chain is built from TRBV27 and TRBJ2-2, with D maybe TRBD2 (6 bases). The CDR3 consists of 16 residues. Germline lookup yields CDR1 MNHEY and CDR2 SMNVEV (reference sequence). V dropped 8 bases and J dropped 0 bases, with 16 bases sitting between them. The CDR3 reads CASSSGGVSNTGELFF. The CDR3 nucleotides are TGTGCCAGCTCCTCCGGCGGGGTGTCGAACACCGGGGAGCTGTTTTTT.

This clone occurred a few times. The chain joins TRBV6-5 to TRBJ1-6; no reliable D call. Germline lookup yields CDR1 MNHEY and CDR2 SVGAGI. The CDR3 length is 15 residues. V was cut by 6 bases and J by 10 bases, with 19 bases left in between. The CDR3 DNA follows: TGTGCCAGCAGGAACCTTTTGGGTGACGGGTCACCCCTCCACTTT. Its translation is CASRNLLGDGSPLHF.

In its sample, this clone was seen a few times. This chain connects TRBV28 to TRBJ1-5, with a possible D match to TRBD1 (5 bases). There are 14 residues in the CDR3. Germline CDR1 MDHEN, CDR2 SYDVKM. V dropped 3 bases and J dropped 3 bases, with 9 bases sitting between them. The CDR3 DNA reads TGTGCCAGCAGTTTTTCGACAGTCAATCAGCCCCAGCATTTT. Residues: CASSFSTVNQPQHF.

The chain joins TRBV28 to TRBJ1-2; D unresolved. Germline CDR1 MDHEN, CDR2 SYDVKM. This CDR3 has 14 amino acids. The V end was cut by 2 bases, the J end by 6 bases, with 13 bases between. The CDR3 here is CASSLRREVDGYTF. The DNA of the CDR3 is TGTGCCAGCAGTTTAAGGAGGGAAGTGGATGGCTACACCTTC.

The V gene is TRBV29-1, the J gene TRBJ1-1; D is ambiguous. Deletions cut 3 bases from V and 4 bases from J, with 12 bases between. Germline lookup yields CDR1 SQVTM and CDR2 ANQGSEA. CDR3 length equals 13 residues. CDR3 in amino acids: CSVEPHDGTEAFF. The DNA of the CDR3 is TGCAGCGTTGAGCCACACGATGGCACTGAAGCTTTCTTT.

The chain is built from TRBV5-4 and TRBJ1-6, with D perhaps TRBD1 (5 bases). The CDR3 covers 14 residues. Germline lookup yields CDR1 SGHNT and CDR2 YYREEE (reference sequence). V was trimmed by 3 bases and J by 6 bases, leaving 10 bases between them. CDR3 DNA: TGTGCCAGCAGCTCCGGGGGGAGTAATTCACCCCTCCACTTT. This gives the protein CASSSGGSNSPLHF.

Worth noting for this clone: A junction end diverges from the germline sequence, so it may reflect a read error. The V call is TRBV6-1, the J call TRBJ1-5; 7 nucleotides align to TRBD1. The CDR3 has 14 amino acids. Germline CDR1 is MNHNS and CDR2 is SASEGT. In DNA form, the CDR3 reads TGTGCCGGCAGTGAAAGGGGGCGCGGTCAGCCCCAGCATTTT. As protein: CAGSERGRGQPQHF.

CDR3 in amino acids: CASSSGPQRGGETQYF. CDR3 DNA: TGTGCCAGCAGCTCCGGACCCCAGCGGGGGGGAGAGACCCAGTACTTC. The rearrangement links TRBV7-2 to TRBJ2-5; 10 positions agree with TRBD2. Germline assignment: CDR1 SGHTA and CDR2 FQGNSA. This CDR3 region has 16 residues. Trimming took 4 bases from V and 4 from J; bases not matched to a gene: 9.

This clone was counted between two and nine times. This sequence joins TRBV6-6 and TRBJ2-1, with D possibly matching TRBD2 (7 bases). CDR1 and CDR2 from the germline V gene are MNHNY and SVGAGI (reference sequence). V was trimmed by 2 bases and J by 10 bases, leaving 15 bases between them. CDR3 length: 14 amino acids. The CDR3 loop reads CASSYNRGAGEQFF. CDR3 coding DNA: TGTGCCAGCAGTTACAATCGGGGGGCGGGCGAGCAGTTCTTC.

This clone was seen only a few times. This sequence joins TRBV11-2 and TRBJ2-1; no firm D call. The germline gives CDR1 SGHAT, CDR2 FQNNGV. This CDR3 has 15 residues. Trimming removed 3 bases from V and 0 bases from J, with 9 bases in between. The CDR3, as DNA: TGTGCCAGCAGCTTCCTTAAGAGCTCCTACAATGAGCAGTTCTTC. Protein product: CASSFLKSSYNEQFF.

V usage is TRBV6-5 and J usage is TRBJ2-5, with a weak D call TRBD1 (5 bases). Germline V gene lookup returns CDR1 MNHEY and CDR2 SVGAGI. CDR3 size: 16 residues. V was pared by 0 bases and J by 3 bases, with 14 bases between. CDR3 amino acids: CASSYSGQGREETQYF. The CDR3 bases are TGTGCCAGCAGTTACTCGGGGCAGGGAAGGGAAGAGACCCAGTACTTC.

The V call is TRBV5-5, the J call TRBJ1-4; the D gene is possibly TRBD1 (5 bases). Per germline, CDR1 SGHKS and CDR2 YYEKEE (reference sequence). V dropped 4 bases and J dropped 8 bases, with 15 bases sitting between them. This CDR3 spans 14 amino acids. CDR3 loop: CASSQSVREEKLFF. The CDR3 nucleotides are TGTGCCAGCAGCCAGTCAGTCAGGGAAGAAAAACTGTTTTTT.

This clone was picked up one time. The J gene is TRBJ2-1, the V gene TRBV19; 10 nucleotides match TRBD2. V lost 9 bases to trimming and J lost 6 bases; unmatched junction nucleotides: 8. Germline CDR1 LNHDA, CDR2 SQIVND (reference sequence). The CDR3 is 14 residues long. The CDR3 spells CASRLAGDFNEQFF. The CDR3, as DNA: TGTGCCAGCCGACTAGCGGGTGATTTCAATGAGCAGTTCTTC. The entire variable domain, with the rest obtained from reference TRBV19 and TRBJ2-1, is as follows: DGGITQSPKYLFRKEGQNVTLSCEQNLNHDAMYWYRQDPGQGLRLIYYSQIVNDFQKGDIAEGYSVSREKKESFPLTVTSAQKNPTAFYLCASRLAGDFNEQFFGPGTRLTVL.

This clone was seen more than once but under ten times. The genes are TRBV11-2 and TRBJ2-5, with D tentatively TRBD2 (6 bases). V was cut by 2 bases and J by 4 bases, with 11 bases left in between. Looked up from germline, CDR1 is SGHAT and CDR2 is FQNNGV. The CDR3 is 14 amino acids. DNA for the CDR3: TGTGCCAGCAGCTTAATAAGGCGGGGAGAGACCCAGTACTTC. This sequence encodes CASSLIRRGETQYF.

Concerning this clone itself: Mismatch with germline at one junction end may stem from a read error. The chain joins TRBV12-5 to TRBJ1-4, with 7 nucleotides matching TRBD1. The V gene's germline CDR1 is LGHNT and CDR2 FRNRAP. This CDR3 is 12 amino acids long. DNA for the CDR3: TGTGCTAGTGGTCCCTATAACAGGGGCCTGTCTTTT. It yields the protein CASGPYNRGLSF. Looking up the rest from reference TRBV12-5 and TRBJ1-4 gives the full variable domain: DARVTQTPRHKVTEMGQEVTMRCQPILGHNTVFWYRQTMMQGLELLAYFRNRAPLDDSGMPKDRFSAEMPDATLATLKIQPSEPRDSAVYFCASGPYNRGLSFGSGTQLSVL.

This chain uses TRBV29-1 with TRBJ1-2; 7 nucleotides align to TRBD1. Germline loops: CDR1 SQVTM, CDR2 ANQGSEA. V dropped 5 bases and J dropped 1; count of bases not matched to a gene: 7. This CDR3 is 14 amino acids long. CDR3 loop: CSVNRGVGNYGYTF. CDR3 DNA sequence: TGCAGCGTTAACAGGGGAGTCGGTAACTATGGCTACACCTTC.

This clone was observed a handful of times. The chain has TRBV6-1 and TRBJ1-6, with no clear D. The CDR3 extends over 13 amino acids. V was clipped by 1 base and J by 8 bases, with 6 bases between them. From germline, CDR1 is MNHNS and CDR2 SASEGT. CDR3 amino acids: CASSEVLDSPLHF. CDR3 DNA: TGTGCCAGCAGTGAAGTACTAGATTCACCCCTCCACTTT.

About this clone itself: One junction end does not reproduce the germline sequence, and a read error may be involved. The rearrangement uses TRBV7-7 and TRBJ1-5; TRBD1 matches at 8 bases. Germline-derived CDR1 and CDR2 are SSHAT and FNYEAQ (reference sequence). CDR3 size: 13 residues. CDR3 nucleotide sequence: TGTGCTAGCAGCTTGGACAGGGATCAGCCCCAGCATTTT. Its translation: CASSLDRDQPQHF. Combining the CDR3 with reference TRBV7-7 and TRBJ1-5 gives the whole variable domain GAGVSQSPRYKVTKRGQDVTLRCDPISSHATLYWYQQALGQGPEFLTYFNYEAQPDKSGLPSDRFSAERPEGSISTLTIQRTEQRDSAMYRCASSLDRDQPQHFGDGTRLSIL.

This clone has a handful of counts. V gene TRBV18 combines with J gene TRBJ1-1; 7 bases map to TRBD1. Germline V gene data show CDR1 as KGHSH and CDR2 as LQKENI. CDR3 length: 14 amino acids. Trimming at V came to 5 bases and at J to 2 bases, leaving 5 bases not matched to a gene. CDR3 loop: CASSAGQPNTEAFF. The CDR3 DNA is TGTGCCAGCTCAGCGGGACAGCCAAACACTGAAGCTTTCTTT.

This chain connects TRBV28 to TRBJ2-7; TRBD2 agrees at 7 bases. After removal of 5 bases from V and 2 bases from J, the junction contained 9 bases not matched to a gene. Germline lookup yields CDR1 MDHEN and CDR2 SYDVKM. The CDR3 is 15 amino acids. As DNA, the CDR3 is TGTGCCAGCAGTACGTCTAGCGGTAGCGCCTACGAGCAGTACTTC. Its translation is CASSTSSGSAYEQYF.